This TCR beta chain was recorded in a study of blood T cell repertoires in COVID-19. Study background: Spain, Italy and the United States supplied samples that represented acute and convalescent COVID-19. The cDNA or gDNA used as material had been derived from T cells, B-cell-depleted T cells, or PBMCs.

CDR3 size: 17 residues. CDR1 is MNHEY and CDR2 is SMNVEV in the germline V gene (reference sequence). V was clipped by 2 bases and J by 2 bases; unmatched bases: 6. Study processing details: Cell counts per sample came from amplifying reference gene primers. Sequenced by immunoSEQ multiplex PCR; TCRdb stores in-frame clones only, minus some. V and J calls and clone size are given by that table; D and trimming were obtained from the DNA. The table records about 190,000 clones, 85% to 90% of them present only once. The receptor comes from a man between 45 and 60 years old with acute or convalescent COVID-19. The chain recombines TRBV27 with TRBJ2-6; 7 nucleotides line up with TRBD1. Input material: peripheral blood. The CDR3 protein is CASSLHRGATGANVLTF. CDR3 nucleotide sequence: TGTGCCAGCAGTTTACACAGGGGCGCAACTGGGGCCAACGTCCTGACTTTC. Looking up the rest from reference TRBV27 and TRBJ2-6 gives the full variable domain: EAQVTQNPRYLITVTGKKLTVTCSQNMNHEYMSWYRQDPGLGLRQIYYSMNVEVTDKGDVPEGYKVSRKEKRNFPLILESPSPNQTSLYFCASSLHRGATGANVLTFGAGSRLTVL.